This passage covers 22 T cell receptor beta chains from one sample sequenced in a study of T cell repertoires in cytomegalovirus infection. TCRdb ran MiXCR on the reads and lists one entry per CDR3 protein. The table includes 550,000 to 850,000 distinct CDR3 sequences, approximately 33% detected once. Their specific antigens are unknown. The sample here was cultured PBMCs, taken from culture after CMV antigen stimulation. These TCRs come from a human donor in good health (CMV status not recorded). Some clones in this sample may be carry-over from other donors' samples.

V and J are TRBV19 and TRBJ1-1, with no clear D. The ends were cut back, 8 bases at V and 5 bases at J, with 12 bases in the middle. The CDR3 sequence is 12 residues long. The germline gives CDR1 LNHDA, CDR2 SQIVND (reference sequence). The DNA for the CDR3 is TGTGCCAGTGAGGCCCTAGGGACTGAAGCTTTCTTT. It yields the protein CASEALGTEAFF.

This clonotype was found a few times. V and J are TRBV7-6 and TRBJ1-1; 7 positions match TRBD1. Trimming at V came to 2 bases and at J to 8 bases, leaving 5 bases not matched to a gene. CDR3 length equals 13 residues. Germline-derived CDR1 and CDR2 are SGHVS and FNYEAQ. The CDR3, as DNA: TGTGCCAGCAGCTTATCCATAGGGGGCGAAGCTTTCTTT. This codes for CASSLSIGGEAFF.

This clonotype showed up just a few times. The chain joins TRBV6-2 or TRBV6-3 to TRBJ2-5; D is unresolved. Trimming pared 6 bases from V and 0 bases from J, leaving 20 bases between. The germline CDR1 and CDR2 sequences are MNHEY and SVGEGT. The CDR3 sequence is 17 residues long. CDR3 nucleotide sequence: TGTGCCAGCAGCCTCTCCACGGTTCTGGGTTACCAAGAGACCCAGTACTTC. Protein sequence: CASSLSTVLGYQETQYF.

The chain combines TRBV6-5 with TRBJ2-7, with no clear D. The germline V gene encodes CDR1 MNHEY and CDR2 SVGAGI. The CDR3 length is 16 residues. V lost 0 bases, J lost 0 bases, and 12 bases lay in between. The chain's CDR3 is CASSYSDRKHSYEQYF. DNA for the CDR3: TGTGCCAGCAGTTACTCGGACCGAAAACACTCCTACGAGCAGTACTTC.

This clonotype showed up many times. The chain couples TRBV7-8 to TRBJ2-3, with 10 bases fitting TRBD2. Unmatched junction bases numbered 4, after V lost 3 bases and J lost 4 bases. This CDR3 region has 15 residues. Germline-derived CDR1 and CDR2 are SGHVS and FQNEAQ. CDR3 sequence reads: CASSFNSGRADTQYF. In DNA, the CDR3 is TGTGCCAGCAGCTTTAACAGCGGGAGGGCAGATACGCAGTATTTT.

There are many counts of this clonotype. The gene calls are TRBV7-2 and TRBJ2-3; D is perhaps TRBD2 (5 bases). CDR1 is SGHTA and CDR2 is FQGNSA in the germline V gene. The CDR3 has 13 residues. V gave up 4 bases and J gave up 8 bases, with 13 bases separating them. The CDR3 DNA reads as TGTGCCAGCAGCTCCCAGCCCGGAGGTACGCAGTATTTT. Translated, it gives CASSSQPGGTQYF.

A remark on this clonotype: This may arise from a read error, as a much more abundant clone is one base away. The J gene is TRBJ2-3, the V gene TRBV7-8; 12 bases are shared with TRBD2. Germline CDR1 SGHVS, CDR2 FQNEAQ. The CDR3 is 15 residues long. The CDR3 region is CASSLLAGGADMQYF. The DNA for the CDR3 is TGTGCCAGCAGCTTACTAGCGGGAGGGGCAGATATGCAGTATTTT.

This rearrangement joins TRBV7-8 to TRBJ2-3; unclear D gene. V was cut by 1 base and J by 2 bases, with 16 bases left in between. The CDR3 extends over 17 amino acids. CDR1 and CDR2 (germline): SGHVS, FQNEAQ. CDR3 bases: TGTGCCAGCAGCTTAGGGACGGCAGAACTCATCACAGATACGCAGTATTTT. Protein: CASSLGTAELITDTQYF.

This clonotype has a single count. The chain recombines TRBV12-3 or TRBV12-4 with TRBJ2-5, with 10 bases fitting TRBD2. The CDR3 runs 16 residues. V shed 5 bases, J shed 2 bases, and the junction held 8 bases outside the gene matches. The DNA for the CDR3 is TGTGCCAGCAGTATCAGCGGGAGGGCGAGGCAAGAGACCCAGTACTTC. Amino acids: CASSISGRARQETQYF.

This clonotype was found once. The V and J genes are TRBV28 and TRBJ2-4, with D unclear. This CDR3 region has 16 residues. V was shortened by 7 bases and J by 2 bases, with 18 bases between the two germline ends. From germline, CDR1 is MDHEN and CDR2 SYDVKM. In DNA form, the CDR3 reads TGTGCCAGCAATAAACGACTCTTCAACCCCAAAAACATTCAGTACTTC. It specifies CASNKRLFNPKNIQYF.

This chain uses TRBV4-1 with TRBJ2-6; D is ambiguous. Germline values: CDR1 MGHRA, CDR2 YSYEKL. The CDR3 has 18 residues. V dropped 1 base and J dropped 0 bases, with 13 bases sitting between them. CDR3 in DNA: TGCGCCAGCAGCCAAGTAATCCCCCAAAGCTCTGGGGCCAACGTCCTGACTTTC. It translates to CASSQVIPQSSGANVLTF.

This chain uses TRBV18 with TRBJ2-7; 9 bases map to TRBD1. The CDR3 is made up of 15 amino acids. The junction had 12 bases not matched to a gene; V was cut back by 6 bases and J by 6 bases. Germline V gives CDR1 KGHSH, CDR2 LQKENI. The chain's CDR3 is CASSGPGQGSSEQYF. CDR3 sequence (DNA): TGTGCCAGCTCGGGGCCGGGACAGGGTTCGTCCGAGCAGTACTTC.

This clonotype was counted between two and nine times. The chain uses TRBV19 and TRBJ1-5; D is uncertain. V lost 9 bases to trimming and J lost 3 bases, with 12 bases between them. CDR1 and CDR2 from the germline V gene are LNHDA and SQIVND (reference sequence). CDR3 length: 13 residues. The CDR3 region has the DNA TGTGCCAGCCGCCCGGGCTCCAATCAGCCCCAGCATTTT. Its protein product is CASRPGSNQPQHF.

About this clonotype itself: Germline and junction disagree at one end, which may indicate a read error. The chain employs TRBV4-1 and TRBJ2-3, with a weak D call TRBD1 (5 bases). Germline V CDR1 and CDR2: MGHRA, YSYEKL. The CDR3 extends over 15 amino acids. CDR3 region: CASNARAGSTDTQYF. CDR3 nucleotides: TGTGCCAGCAACGCACGCGCAGGGAGCACAGATACGCAGTATTTT.

This chain uses TRBV4-3 with TRBJ2-3; a possible D gene is TRBD2 (6 bases). The CDR3 is 15 amino acids. Germline assignment: CDR1 LGHNA and CDR2 YSLEER. V dropped 2 bases and J dropped 4 bases, with 13 bases sitting between them. The CDR3 spells CASSQTLAAADTQYF. The CDR3, as DNA: TGCGCCAGCAGCCAAACACTAGCTGCGGCAGATACGCAGTATTTT.

This clonotype was counted only a few times. The V gene is TRBV20-1, the J gene TRBJ1-2, with 7 bases aligning to TRBD1. The CDR3 is 17 amino acids. Germline V gene data show CDR1 as DFQATT and CDR2 as SNEGSKA (reference sequence). Trimming removed 1 base from V and 2 bases from J; junction bases left unmatched: 13. CDR3 in amino acids: CSARVTGRGRINYGYTF. CDR3 bases: TGCAGTGCTAGAGTCACTGGGAGGGGGCGCATCAACTATGGCTACACCTTC.

This chain connects TRBV7-8 to TRBJ1-6, with D unclear. The CDR3 is 14 amino acids. Per germline, CDR1 SGHVS and CDR2 FQNEAQ. V dropped 2 bases and J dropped 16 bases, with 18 bases sitting between them. The CDR3 is CASSLTNPLGILHF. The CDR3 bases are TGTGCCAGCAGCTTAACTAACCCCTTAGGGATACTCCACTTT.

CDR3 nucleotides: TGTGCCAGCAGATTGGGATACGGCGGGGAGCTGTTTTTT. Protein sequence: CASRLGYGGELFF. The chain couples TRBV27 to TRBJ2-2; D ambiguous. Trimming cost V 6 bases and J 7 bases, with 12 bases left between them. CDR1 MNHEY and CDR2 SMNVEV come from the germline V gene (reference sequence). The CDR3 contains 13 residues.

The chain recombines TRBV7-2 with TRBJ2-3, with 8 nucleotides matching TRBD2. Losses at the gene ends were 2 bases for V and 4 bases for J; bases not matched to a gene: 8. CDR3 length: 16 amino acids. CDR1 SGHTA and CDR2 FQGNSA come from the germline V gene. As DNA, the CDR3 is TGTGCCAGCAGCTTATTCTGGCGGGAGGTAGCAGATACGCAGTATTTT. Translated, it gives CASSLFWREVADTQYF. Drawing the rest from reference TRBV7-2 and TRBJ2-3, the complete variable domain is GAGVSQSPSNKVTEKGKDVELRCDPISGHTALYWYRQSLGQGLEFLIYFQGNSAPDKSGLPSDRFSAERTGGSVSTLTIQRTQQEDSAVYLCASSLFWREVADTQYFGPGTRLTVL.

This clonotype was seen repeatedly, ten times or more. The chain employs TRBV7-2 and TRBJ2-7, with a possible D match to TRBD2 (7 bases). The CDR3 spans 17 residues. The V end was cut by 2 bases, the J end by 1 base, with 18 bases between. CDR1 is SGHTA, CDR2 FQGNSA, per germline. The chain's CDR3 is CASSLRGGLGLSYEQYF. CDR3 bases: TGTGCCAGCAGCTTAAGGGGGGGGCTCGGCCTATCCTACGAGCAGTACTTC.

This clonotype was detected a few times. The rearrangement joins TRBV7-9 to TRBJ1-4; no firm D call. With 7 bases removed from V and 8 bases from J, the gap between germline ends came to 17 bases. The CDR3 has 14 amino acids. The germline V gene has CDR1 SEHNR and CDR2 FQNEAQ (reference sequence). The CDR3 coding sequence is TGTGCCAGCACCTCCACCGGAGTAGGCGAAAAACTGTTTTTT. Its protein is CASTSTGVGEKLFF.

In its sample, this clonotype was seen a few times. The genes are TRBV28 and TRBJ1-5, with TRBD1 matching 7 bases. J gave up 4 bases and V 6 bases, and 9 bases lay outside the gene matches. This CDR3 comprises 15 residues. Germline loops: CDR1 MDHEN, CDR2 SYDVKM. DNA of the CDR3: TGTGCCAGCAGCCCCGGGACAGCGGGGAATCAGCCCCAGCATTTT. Its protein is CASSPGTAGNQPQHF.